The clone carrying this T cell receptor beta chain is a singleton in its sample. The data derive from a study of control samples from healthy donors and cancer patients. Using immunoSEQ multiplex PCR, the repertoire was profiled, and TCRdb retains in-frame clones only, with some absent. The table has 100,000 to 150,000 clones, 75% to 95% seen once. Sequencing was done on a sample of blood. This clonotype originated in a man aged 18 to 35 in good health.

The CDR3 protein is CASSYPGQGTEAFF. The DNA of the CDR3 is TGTGCCAGCAGTTACCCGGGACAGGGAACTGAAGCTTTCTTT. V and J are TRBV6-6 and TRBJ1-1; 9 nucleotides align to TRBD1. The CDR3 spans 14 residues. Trimming cost V 2 bases and J 5 bases; bases outside gene matches: 3. Germline CDR1 and CDR2: MNHNY and SVGAGI (reference sequence).